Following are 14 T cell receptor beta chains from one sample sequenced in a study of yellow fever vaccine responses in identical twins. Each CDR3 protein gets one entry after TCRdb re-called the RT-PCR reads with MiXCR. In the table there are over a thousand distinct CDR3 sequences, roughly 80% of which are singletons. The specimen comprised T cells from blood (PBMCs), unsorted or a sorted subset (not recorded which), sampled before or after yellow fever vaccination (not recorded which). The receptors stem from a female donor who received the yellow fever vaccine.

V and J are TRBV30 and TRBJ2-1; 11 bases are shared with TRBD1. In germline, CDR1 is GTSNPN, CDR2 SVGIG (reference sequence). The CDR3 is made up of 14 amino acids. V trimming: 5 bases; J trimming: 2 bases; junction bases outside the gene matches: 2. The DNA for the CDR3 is TGTGCCTGGGGGGGACAGGGGGCCTACAATGAGCAGTTCTTC. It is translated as CAWGGQGAYNEQFF.

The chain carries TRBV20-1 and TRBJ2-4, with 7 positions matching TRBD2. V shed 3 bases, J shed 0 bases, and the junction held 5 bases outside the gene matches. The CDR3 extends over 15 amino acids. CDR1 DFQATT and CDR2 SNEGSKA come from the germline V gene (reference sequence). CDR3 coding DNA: TGCAGTGCTAGGGAAGCGGGACTAGCCAAAAACATTCAGTACTTC. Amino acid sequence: CSAREAGLAKNIQYF.

DNA for the CDR3: TGTGCCAGCAGCTTAGGGCAGAACTACGAGCAGTACGTC. This encodes CASSLGQNYEQYV. The V call is TRBV11-1, the J call TRBJ2-7; D gene uncertain. CDR3 length equals 13 residues. Trimming cost V 1 base and J 3 bases, with 7 bases left between them. Germline CDR1 is SGHAT and CDR2 is FQDESV (reference sequence).

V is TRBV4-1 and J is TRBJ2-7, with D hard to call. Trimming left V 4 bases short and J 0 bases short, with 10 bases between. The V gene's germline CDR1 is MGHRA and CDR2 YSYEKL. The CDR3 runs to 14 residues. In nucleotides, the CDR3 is TGCGCCAGCAGCCCGACTTCGAGCTCCTACGAGCAGTACTTC. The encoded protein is CASSPTSSSYEQYF.

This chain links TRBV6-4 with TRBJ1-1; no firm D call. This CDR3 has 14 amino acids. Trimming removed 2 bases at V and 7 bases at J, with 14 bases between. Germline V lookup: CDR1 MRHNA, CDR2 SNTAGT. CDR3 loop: CASSDLSGLYEAFF. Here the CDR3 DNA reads TGTGCCAGCAGTGACCTGTCCGGACTGTATGAAGCTTTCTTT.

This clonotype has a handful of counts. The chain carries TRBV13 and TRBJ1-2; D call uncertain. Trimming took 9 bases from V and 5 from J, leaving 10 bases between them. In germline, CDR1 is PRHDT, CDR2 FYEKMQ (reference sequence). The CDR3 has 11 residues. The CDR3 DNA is TGTGCCAGTACCGAAGGTTATGGCTACACCTTC. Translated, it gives CASTEGYGYTF.

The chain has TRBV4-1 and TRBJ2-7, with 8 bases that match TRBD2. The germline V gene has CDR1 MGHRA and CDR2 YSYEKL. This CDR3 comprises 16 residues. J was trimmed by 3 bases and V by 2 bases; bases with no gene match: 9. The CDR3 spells CASSQIERAGGYEQYF. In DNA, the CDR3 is TGCGCCAGCAGCCAAATTGAACGGGCGGGAGGCTACGAGCAGTACTTC.

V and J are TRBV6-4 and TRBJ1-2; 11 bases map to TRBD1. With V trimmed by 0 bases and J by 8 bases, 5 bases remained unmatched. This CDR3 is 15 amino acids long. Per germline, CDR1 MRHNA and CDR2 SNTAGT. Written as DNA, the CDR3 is TGTGCCAGCAGTGACTCGGGACAGGGGGTAGGCGGCTACACCTTC. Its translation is CASSDSGQGVGGYTF.

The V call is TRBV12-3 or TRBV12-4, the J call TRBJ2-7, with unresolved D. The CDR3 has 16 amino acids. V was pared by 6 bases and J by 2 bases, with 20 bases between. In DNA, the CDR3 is TGTGCCAGCAGCCGCCTCCGGGCCGACGGAGCCTACGAGCAGTACGTC. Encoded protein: CASSRLRADGAYEQYV.

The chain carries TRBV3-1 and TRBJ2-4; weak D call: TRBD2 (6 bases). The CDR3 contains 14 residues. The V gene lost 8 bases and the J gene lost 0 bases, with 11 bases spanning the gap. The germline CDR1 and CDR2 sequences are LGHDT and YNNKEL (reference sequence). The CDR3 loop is CASGTQLAKNIQYF. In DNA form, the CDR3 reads TGTGCCAGCGGGACTCAACTAGCCAAAAACATTCAGTACTTC.

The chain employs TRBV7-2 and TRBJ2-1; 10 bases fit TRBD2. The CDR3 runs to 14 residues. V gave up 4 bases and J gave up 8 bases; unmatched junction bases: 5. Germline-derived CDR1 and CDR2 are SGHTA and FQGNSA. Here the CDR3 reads CASSSSGSVDEQFF. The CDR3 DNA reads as TGTGCCAGCAGCTCTAGCGGGAGTGTGGATGAGCAGTTCTTC.

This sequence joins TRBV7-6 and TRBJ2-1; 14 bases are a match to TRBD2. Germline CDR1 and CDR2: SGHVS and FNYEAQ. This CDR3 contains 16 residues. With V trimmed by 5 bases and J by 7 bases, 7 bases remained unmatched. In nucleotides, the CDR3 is TGTGCCAGCAGCGTCGGACTAGCGGGAGGAGGGAATGAGCAGTTCTTC. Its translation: CASSVGLAGGGNEQFF.

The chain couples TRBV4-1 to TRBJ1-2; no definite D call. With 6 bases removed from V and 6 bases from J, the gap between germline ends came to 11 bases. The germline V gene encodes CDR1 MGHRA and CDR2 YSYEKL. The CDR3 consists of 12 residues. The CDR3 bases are TGCGCCAGCAGGACCCTGCCAGATGGCTACACCTTC. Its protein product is CASRTLPDGYTF.

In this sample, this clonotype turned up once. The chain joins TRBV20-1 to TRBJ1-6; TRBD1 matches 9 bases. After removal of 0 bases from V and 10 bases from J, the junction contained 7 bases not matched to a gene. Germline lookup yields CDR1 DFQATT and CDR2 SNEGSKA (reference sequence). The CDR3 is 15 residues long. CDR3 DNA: TGCAGTGCTAGAGATCAGACAGGGGGAGGCTCACCCCTCCACTTT. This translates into CSARDQTGGGSPLHF.